These T cell receptor beta chains were read from a single sample in a study of cytomegalovirus exposure and HLA in healthy donors. Generated by immunoSEQ multiplex PCR, the TCRdb table keeps only in-frame clones and is missing some. The table lists approximately 190,000 clones, 60% to 80% of them singletons. The source material was PBMCs. The receptor source for this set is a woman aged 30 to 39 in good health and CMV-seropositive. CDR3s include the opening cysteine and the closing phenylalanine or tryptophan. A D gene is named only where the DNA matches it firmly. Expanded clones are given a class, and other clones once, few, many or no size at all.

V	size	J	D	CDR3	DNA
TRBV14	NA	TRBJ1-2	TRBD1	CASSHGTALSNYGYTF	TGTGCCAGCAGCCACGGGACAGCTCTTTCTAACTATGGCTACACCTTC
TRBV28	NA	TRBJ1-5	TRBD1	CASSLLTGDFQPQHF	TGTGCCAGCAGTTTACTGACAGGGGATTTTCAGCCCCAGCATTTT
TRBV4-1	NA	TRBJ2-1	TRBD1	CASSTAGTGGPPFF	TGCGCCAGCAGCACCGCCGGGACAGGGGGACCCCCGTTCTTC
TRBV6-5	NA	TRBJ1-5	NA	CASRNPRVVNQPQHF	TGTGCCAGCAGGAATCCCAGGGTTGTAAATCAGCCCCAGCATTTT
TRBV18	NA	TRBJ2-1	TRBD2	CASSLLGTSGRNEQFF	TGTGCCAGCTCACTACTCGGGACTAGCGGGAGGAATGAGCAGTTCTTC
TRBV6-5	NA	TRBJ2-7	TRBD2	CASSRWAGDPYEQYF	TGTGCCAGCAGTAGGTGGGCGGGAGACCCCTACGAGCAGTACTTC
TRBV28	NA	TRBJ1-5	NA	CASSLLRGLNQPQHF	TGTGCCAGCAGTTTATTAAGGGGACTCAATCAGCCCCAGCATTTT
TRBV7-9	NA	TRBJ2-7	NA	CASSLVSGSLKYEQYF	TGTGCCAGCAGCTTAGTCTCCGGGTCCCTAAAATACGAGCAGTACTTC
TRBV10-3	few	TRBJ1-3	TRBD1	CAISERDRGRMLSGNTIYF	TGTGCCATCAGCGAAAGGGACAGGGGCCGAATGCTCTCTGGAAACACCATATATTTT
TRBV6-1	NA	TRBJ1-1	NA	CASSGRGTITEAFF	TGTGCCAGCAGCGGACGGGGGACGATCACTGAAGCTTTCTTT
TRBV7-9	NA	TRBJ2-7	NA	CASSSNNAYEQYF	TGTGCCAGCAGTTCCAACAATGCCTACGAGCAGTACTTC
TRBV6-5	NA	TRBJ2-7	TRBD1	CASTRTGGYEQYF	TGTGCCAGCACCCGGACAGGGGGTTACGAGCAGTACTTC
TRBV2	few	TRBJ2-1	NA	CATSTRGFEQFF	TGTGCCACCTCCACGAGGGGGTTCGAGCAGTTCTTC
TRBV12-5	NA	TRBJ2-1	TRBD1	CASASGQGSYNEQFF	TGTGCTAGTGCTTCAGGACAGGGATCCTACAATGAGCAGTTCTTC
TRBV9	NA	TRBJ1-4	NA	CASSVGQGVSNEKLFF	TGTGCCAGCAGCGTCGGGCAGGGTGTGAGTAATGAAAAACTGTTTTTT
TRBV7-9	once	TRBJ1-2	NA	CASSPEGVQYGYTF	TGTGCCAGCAGCCCCGAAGGGGTCCAGTATGGCTACACCTTC
TRBV7-9	NA	TRBJ1-1	TRBD1	CASSITGGTEAFF	TGTGCCAGCAGCATAACAGGGGGTACTGAAGCTTTCTTT
TRBV30	NA	TRBJ1-1	TRBD1	CARTQGLNTEAFF	TGTGCCAGGACACAGGGGCTGAACACTGAAGCTTTCTTT
TRBV7-9	few	TRBJ1-4	TRBD1	CASSFQGQSNEKLFF	TGTGCCAGCAGCTTTCAGGGACAGAGTAATGAAAAACTGTTTTTT
TRBV28	NA	TRBJ2-5	TRBD1	CASFGQGAGKETQYF	TGTGCCAGCTTCGGACAGGGGGCAGGAAAAGAGACCCAGTACTTC
TRBV19	once	TRBJ2-1	TRBD2	CASIRSGGLYNEQFF	TGTGCCAGTATCCGTAGCGGGGGTCTCTACAATGAGCAGTTCTTC
TRBV4-2	NA	TRBJ2-7	TRBD1	CASSQGGTAPYEQYF	TGTGCCAGCAGCCAAGGTGGGACAGCCCCCTACGAGCAGTACTTC
TRBV19	NA	TRBJ2-7	TRBD2	CASSALAGVSYEQYF	TGTGCCAGTAGTGCCCTAGCGGGAGTTTCCTACGAGCAGTACTTC
TRBV9	NA	TRBJ1-6	NA	CASGRRGDNSPLHF	TGTGCCAGCGGGAGGCGGGGAGATAATTCACCCCTCCACTTT
TRBV27	NA	TRBJ1-3	NA	CASSLRGASGNTIYF	TGTGCCAGCAGTTTGCGGGGGGCTAGTGGAAACACCATATATTTT
TRBV10-3	NA	TRBJ1-1	TRBD1	CAISKTGGAEGTEAFF	TGTGCCATCAGTAAGACAGGGGGCGCAGAAGGGACTGAAGCTTTCTTT
TRBV19	NA	TRBJ1-2	NA	CASSMRENYGYTF	TGTGCCAGTAGTATGCGGGAAAACTATGGCTACACCTTC
TRBV7-3	NA	TRBJ2-1	TRBD1	CASSSTGGSYNEQFF	TGTGCCAGCAGCTCGACAGGGGGATCCTACAATGAGCAGTTCTTC
TRBV27	few	TRBJ1-6	NA	CASSLSMQRVLIHPLHF	TGTGCCAGCAGTTTATCGATGCAGAGGGTCCTAATTCATCCCCTCCACTTT
TRBV27	NA	TRBJ2-7	TRBD2	CASSPDLAGFTYEQYF	TGTGCCAGCAGTCCGGACCTAGCGGGTTTTACCTACGAGCAGTACTTC
TRBV25-1	NA	TRBJ2-1	TRBD2	CASSGSGKPYNEQFF	TGTGCCAGCAGTGGGAGCGGGAAACCCTACAATGAGCAGTTCTTC
TRBV19	once	TRBJ2-7	NA	CASSITVVYEQYF	TGTGCCAGTAGTATTACGGTGGTCTACGAGCAGTACTTC
TRBV20-1	NA	TRBJ2-7	NA	CSARVTPGQYF	TGCAGTGCTAGGGTGACGCCGGGTCAGTACTTC
TRBV7-3	NA	TRBJ2-1	NA	CASSLMRLRDTPKAFF	TGTGCCAGCAGCTTAATGAGGTTACGGGACACCCCGAAAGCGTTCTTC
TRBV2	NA	TRBJ2-5	NA	CASRSLGREQETQYF	TGTGCCAGCAGAAGCTTGGGGCGGGAACAAGAGACCCAGTACTTC
TRBV27	NA	TRBJ1-5	NA	CASRGPLKPQHF	TGTGCCAGCAGGGGGCCCTTGAAGCCCCAGCATTTT
TRBV7-7	NA	TRBJ2-5	NA	CASSQTEKETQYF	TGTGCTAGCAGCCAAACTGAAAAAGAGACCCAGTACTTC
TRBV19	NA	TRBJ2-7	TRBD1	CASSAPSGTGGYEQYF	TGTGCCAGTAGTGCTCCCTCCGGGACAGGGGGGTACGAGCAGTACTTC
TRBV10-3	NA	TRBJ1-5	TRBD1	CATCRDSNNQPQHF	TGTGCCACCTGCCGGGACAGCAACAATCAGCCCCAGCATTTT
TRBV18	NA	TRBJ1-4	NA	CASSPTTGGEKLFF	TGTGCCAGCTCACCAACCACAGGTGGCGAAAAACTGTTTTTT
TRBV27	NA	TRBJ2-3	TRBD1	CASRRQGADTQYF	TGTGCCAGCAGACGCCAGGGGGCAGATACGCAGTATTTT
TRBV4-1	NA	TRBJ1-1	NA	CASSHTTPGRAEAFF	TGCGCCAGCAGCCATACTACCCCCGGTCGGGCTGAAGCTTTCTTT
TRBV5-4	NA	TRBJ1-2	NA	CASSLGPGRVKAGYTF	TGTGCCAGCAGCTTAGGTCCCGGCAGGGTGAAGGCTGGCTACACCTTC
TRBV4-1	few	TRBJ2-3	TRBD2	CASSFSGTSGGADTQYF	TGCGCCAGCAGCTTCTCCGGGACTAGCGGGGGGGCTGATACGCAGTATTTT
TRBV6-6	NA	TRBJ1-5	NA	CASSYVVAGNQPQHF	TGTGCCAGCAGTTACGTAGTGGCAGGGAATCAGCCCCAGCATTTT
TRBV27	few	TRBJ1-6	TRBD1	CASSPGTGNSPLHF	TGTGCCAGCAGCCCCGGGACAGGGAATTCACCCCTCCACTTT
TRBV5-1	NA	TRBJ2-3	TRBD2	CASSLQTSGYTDTQYF	TGCGCCAGCAGCTTACAGACTAGCGGGTACACAGATACGCAGTATTTT
TRBV9	NA	TRBJ1-6	TRBD1	CASSAQQQGYSPLHF	TGTGCCAGCAGCGCCCAACAACAGGGGTATTCACCCCTCCACTTT